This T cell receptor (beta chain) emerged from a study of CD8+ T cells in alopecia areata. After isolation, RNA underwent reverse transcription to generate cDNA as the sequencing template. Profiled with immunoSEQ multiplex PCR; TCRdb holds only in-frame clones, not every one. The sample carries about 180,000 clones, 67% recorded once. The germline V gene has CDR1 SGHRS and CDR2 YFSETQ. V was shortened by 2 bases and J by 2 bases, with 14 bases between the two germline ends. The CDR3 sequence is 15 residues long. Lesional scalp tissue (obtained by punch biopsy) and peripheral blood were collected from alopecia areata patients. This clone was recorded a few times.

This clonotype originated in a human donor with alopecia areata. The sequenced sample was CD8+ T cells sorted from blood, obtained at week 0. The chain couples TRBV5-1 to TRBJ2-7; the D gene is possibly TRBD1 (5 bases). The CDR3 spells CASSFLPGSAYEQYF. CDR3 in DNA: TGCGCCAGCAGCTTTCTGCCAGGGTCCGCCTACGAGCAGTACTTC.